The clone carrying this T cell receptor (beta chain) was seen only once. This sample was included in a study of cytomegalovirus exposure and HLA in healthy donors. Use of 60 Vbeta and 13 Jbeta primers characterized the PCR. The protocol was immunoSEQ multiplex PCR, while the TCRdb copy is restricted to in-frame clones and leaves out a portion. Here the sample spans 85,000 to 100,000 clones, around three quarters being singletons. Trimming removed 6 bases from V and 3 bases from J, with 11 bases in between. This CDR3 contains 13 residues. Germline V gene lookup returns CDR1 MNHEY and CDR2 SVGAGI. The chain has TRBV6-5 and TRBJ1-2, with D hard to call. The sequencing sample was made of PBMCs. The TCR originated in a male donor in good health and CMV-seropositive. CDR3 sequence (DNA): TGTGCCAGCAGAACCGGGGTAGACTATGGCTACACCTTC. Its translation: CASRTGVDYGYTF.